The 30 T cell receptor beta chains below were found in one sample sequenced in a study of blood T cell repertoires in COVID-19. Clones were read by immunoSEQ multiplex PCR, and TCRdb kept only the in-frame ones, dropping some. The profile shows over 350,000 clones, about 90% of them singletons. The specimen sequenced was PBMCs or T cells enriched from blood (not recorded which). All receptors derive from a woman under 30 with acute COVID-19.

The chain recombines TRBV7-2 with TRBJ1-2; unclear D gene. The CDR3 sequence is 13 residues long. Germline V gives CDR1 SGHTA, CDR2 FQGNSA. Between the trimmed V and J ends, which lost 0 bases and 4 bases, there was a span of 6 bases. The CDR3 DNA reads as TGTGCCAGCAGCTTAGCGGAGGGCTATGGCTACACCTTC. Translation gives CASSLAEGYGYTF.

V is TRBV4-1 and J is TRBJ2-1, with TRBD2 matching over 11 bases. V trimming: 3 bases; J trimming: 5 bases; junction bases outside the gene matches: 9. The CDR3 runs to 17 residues. Germline CDR1 is MGHRA and CDR2 is YSYEKL. The DNA for the CDR3 is TGCGCCAGCAGCCAGTATCAGACGGGACTAGCGGACAATGAGCAGTTCTTC. Encoded protein: CASSQYQTGLADNEQFF.

The chain uses TRBV28 and TRBJ1-2; D is possibly TRBD1 (5 bases). Trimming cost V 4 bases and J 8 bases, with 11 bases left between them. The CDR3 runs to 12 residues. CDR1 is MDHEN and CDR2 is SYDVKM in the germline V gene. In DNA form, the CDR3 reads TGTGCCAGCAGTTCCCCTCAGGGAGGCTACACCTTC. Its translation is CASSSPQGGYTF.

V and J are TRBV2 and TRBJ2-1; D may be TRBD2 (6 bases). Germline CDR1 is SNHLY and CDR2 is FYNNEI. Trimming removed 8 bases at V and 12 bases at J, with 11 bases between. The CDR3 covers 10 residues. Here the CDR3 DNA reads TGTGCCAGCGATGGAGGGTCGCAGTTCTTC. Its protein is CASDGGSQFF.

The chain has TRBV28 and TRBJ2-7; 11 bases are a match to TRBD1. Unmatched junction bases numbered 9, after V lost 5 bases and J lost 3 bases. This CDR3 is built from 16 residues. CDR1 and CDR2 (germline): MDHEN, SYDVKM. The CDR3 protein is CASSRGQGGPLYEQYF. The CDR3, as DNA: TGTGCCAGCAGTCGGGGACAGGGGGGGCCTCTCTACGAGCAGTACTTC.

The V call is TRBV24-1, the J call TRBJ1-5; 8 positions agree with TRBD1. This CDR3 contains 15 residues. The V gene end was trimmed by 4 bases and the J gene end by 6 bases; junction bases not matched to a gene: 7. From germline, CDR1 is KGHDR and CDR2 SFDVKD. The CDR3 region has the DNA TGTGCCACCAGTGACACGACAGGGGAGGGTCAGCCCCAGCATTTT. It specifies CATSDTTGEGQPQHF.

In this sample, this clone turned up once. The rearrangement joins TRBV6-5 to TRBJ2-3; D unresolved. The CDR3 has 15 amino acids. Trimming pared 0 bases from V and 3 bases from J, leaving 10 bases between. Germline V gene sequence: CDR1 MNHEY, CDR2 SVGAGI. The CDR3 region is CASSYSFLETDTQYF. CDR3 DNA: TGTGCCAGCAGTTACTCGTTTCTGGAGACAGATACGCAGTATTTT.

The chain uses TRBV24-1 and TRBJ1-4; perhaps TRBD1 as D (6 bases). CDR1 is KGHDR and CDR2 is SFDVKD in the germline V gene. CDR3 size: 15 residues. V was shortened by 4 bases and J by 7 bases, with 15 bases between the two germline ends. This CDR3 reads CATSDPGGGLEKLFF. CDR3 nucleotide sequence: TGTGCCACCAGTGACCCCGGGGGGGGGCTTGAAAAACTGTTTTTT.

J is TRBJ1-1 and V is TRBV3-1 (or the pseudogene TRBV3-2); no clear D. The CDR3 consists of 15 residues. The V gene lost 0 bases and the J gene lost 2 bases, with 10 bases spanning the gap. The germline gives CDR1 LGHDT, CDR2 YNNKEL (reference sequence). The CDR3 protein is CASSQEGSGNTEAFF. For the CDR3, the DNA is TGTGCCAGCAGCCAAGAGGGCAGTGGAAACACTGAAGCTTTCTTT.

The rearrangement links TRBV10-2 to TRBJ1-4; TRBD1 might be the D (6 bases). There are 14 residues in the CDR3. Between the trimmed V and J ends, which lost 6 bases and 5 bases, there was a span of 13 bases. The V gene's germline CDR1 is WSHSY and CDR2 SAAADI. CDR3 residues: CASRAQGGNEKLFF. As DNA, the CDR3 is TGCGCCAGCAGGGCACAGGGTGGGAATGAAAAACTGTTTTTT.

The chain is built from TRBV10-3 and TRBJ2-7, with TRBD2 identical over 10 bases. With 2 bases clipped from V and 0 bases from J, the junction kept 1 base outside the gene matches. The CDR3 is made up of 15 amino acids. Per the germline V gene, CDR1 is ENHRY and CDR2 is SYGVKD. The CDR3 region is CAISEASGSSYEQYF. The CDR3 DNA reads TGTGCCATCAGTGAGGCTAGCGGGAGCTCCTACGAGCAGTACTTC.

The sample holds a few counts of this clone. The chain carries TRBV5-1 and TRBJ2-7; D remains unclear. Germline CDR1 and CDR2: SGHRS and YFSETQ. CDR3 length: 14 residues. V shed 3 bases and J shed 2 bases, with 12 bases lying between them. CDR3 in amino acids: CASSSVSSTYEQYF. The DNA for the CDR3 is TGCGCCAGCAGCTCAGTAAGTTCGACCTACGAGCAGTACTTC.

V gene TRBV9 combines with J gene TRBJ1-4; D ambiguous. V lost 6 bases to trimming and J lost 5 bases, with 11 bases between them. The germline gives CDR1 SGDLS, CDR2 YYNGEE. There are 13 residues in the CDR3. CDR3 loop: CASNEGDNEKLFF. The CDR3 bases are TGTGCCAGCAATGAGGGAGACAATGAAAAACTGTTTTTT.

The V and J genes are TRBV7-9 and TRBJ2-5; 7 bases match TRBD2. CDR1 is SEHNR, CDR2 FQNEAQ, per germline (reference sequence). V trimming: 5 bases; J trimming: 4 bases; junction bases outside the gene matches: 7. This CDR3 has 14 amino acids. CDR3 DNA sequence: TGTGCCAGCAGCCTCGGACTAGTCGGAGAGACCCAGTACTTC. This codes for CASSLGLVGETQYF.

This chain uses TRBV15 with TRBJ2-7; D may be TRBD1 (6 bases). The CDR3 spans 15 residues. The germline V gene has CDR1 LNHNV and CDR2 YYDKDF (reference sequence). V lost 3 bases and J lost 2, with 14 bases in between. CDR3 protein: CATSRETGGPYEQYF. CDR3 in DNA: TGTGCCACCAGCAGGGAGACAGGCGGCCCCTACGAGCAGTACTTC. The whole variable domain, filled in from reference TRBV15 and TRBJ2-7, reads DAMVIQNPRYQVTQFGKPVTLSCSQTLNHNVMYWYQQKSSQAPKLLFHYYDKDFNNEADTPDNFQSRRPNTSFCFLDIRSPGLGDTAMYLCATSRETGGPYEQYFGPGTRLTVT.

The rearrangement joins TRBV2 to TRBJ1-2; D might be TRBD1 (5 bases). The germline CDR1 and CDR2 sequences are SNHLY and FYNNEI. V gave up 5 bases and J gave up 4 bases, with 8 bases separating them. The CDR3 spans 12 residues. The chain's CDR3 is CASSSTVYGYTF. CDR3 sequence (DNA): TGTGCCAGCAGTTCGACAGTCTATGGCTACACCTTC. The whole variable domain, filled in from reference TRBV2 and TRBJ1-2, reads EPEVTQTPSHQVTQMGQEVILRCVPISNHLYFYWYRQILGQKVEFLVSFYNNEISEKSEIFDDQFSVERPDGSNFTLKIRSTKLEDSAMYFCASSSTVYGYTFGSGTRLTVV.

V and J are TRBV7-2 and TRBJ2-3, with D possibly TRBD2 on 6 matching bases. The CDR3 covers 16 residues. Per germline, CDR1 SGHTA and CDR2 FQGNSA. The ends were cut back, 2 bases at V and 3 bases at J, with 15 bases in the middle. CDR3 loop: CASSLRRGGTTDTQYF. The CDR3 DNA sequence: TGTGCCAGCAGCTTAAGGAGGGGAGGCACTACAGATACGCAGTATTTT. The variable domain in full, completed from reference TRBV7-2 and TRBJ2-3, reads GAGVSQSPSNKVTEKGKDVELRCDPISGHTALYWYRQSLGQGLEFLIYFQGNSAPDKSGLPSDRFSAERTGGSVSTLTIQRTQQEDSAVYLCASSLRRGGTTDTQYFGPGTRLTVL.

The V call is TRBV18, the J call TRBJ1-1, with D perhaps TRBD1 (6 bases). From germline, CDR1 is KGHSH and CDR2 LQKENI. The CDR3 extends over 16 amino acids. V was pared by 4 bases and J by 2 bases, with 17 bases between. For the CDR3, the DNA is TGTGCCAGCTCACTTAACGCCGGGACACCTAACACTGAAGCTTTCTTT. This encodes CASSLNAGTPNTEAFF.

The gene calls are TRBV7-9 and TRBJ2-7, with 7 bases matching TRBD2. CDR1 and CDR2 (germline): SEHNR, FQNEAQ (reference sequence). The CDR3 is 14 residues long. Trimming took 1 base from V and 5 from J; bases not matched to a gene: 5. The CDR3: CASSLGEGTHEQYF. The CDR3 DNA reads as TGTGCCAGCAGCTTAGGGGAGGGGACCCACGAGCAGTACTTC.

The chain employs TRBV5-8 and TRBJ2-5, with 8 positions matching TRBD1. The CDR3 spans 17 residues. CDR1 and CDR2 from the germline V gene are SGHTS and YDEGEE. The ends lost 0 bases at V and 1 base at J; junction bases unmatched: 8. The chain's CDR3 is CASSLAPGQAVQETQYF. The CDR3 region has the DNA TGTGCCAGCAGCTTGGCTCCGGGACAGGCGGTCCAAGAGACCCAGTACTTC.

Remarks on this clone: Other DNA sequences of this sample code for an identical CDR3. The chain uses TRBV5-5 and TRBJ2-7; weak D call: TRBD2 (5 bases). CDR3 length equals 12 residues. V was pared by 4 bases and J by 2 bases, with 7 bases between. Looked up from germline, CDR1 is SGHKS and CDR2 is YYEKEE (reference sequence). The chain's CDR3 is CASSPGTYEQYF. The CDR3 DNA sequence: TGTGCCAGCAGCCCGGGGACCTACGAGCAGTACTTC.

As concerns this clone: Distinct nucleotide sequences in the sample also encode this CDR3. The rearrangement links TRBV28 to TRBJ2-3, with D unclear. Looked up from germline, CDR1 is MDHEN and CDR2 is SYDVKM. Trimming removed 4 bases at V and 2 bases at J, with 7 bases between. The CDR3 totals 13 residues. The CDR3 sequence: CASSSPSTDTQYF. The CDR3, as DNA: TGTGCCAGCAGTTCCCCCTCCACAGATACGCAGTATTTT.

J is TRBJ2-1 and V is TRBV9; 10 nucleotides line up with TRBD2. V shed 6 bases and J 5 bases; nucleotides not matched to a gene: 8. Germline lookup yields CDR1 SGDLS and CDR2 YYNGEE. This CDR3 has 15 residues. CDR3 in DNA: TGTGCCAGCAAAAAGCGGGAGGGCCCCGACAATGAGCAGTTCTTC. This gives the protein CASKKREGPDNEQFF.

The chain has TRBV4-2 and TRBJ1-2; 9 positions match TRBD1. The CDR3 runs to 16 residues. The germline V gene has CDR1 LGHNA and CDR2 YNFKEQ. The V segment lost 1 base and the J segment 6 bases; nucleotides outside the gene matches: 9. CDR3 protein: CASSQAPGQGSNGYTF. CDR3 sequence (DNA): TGTGCCAGCAGCCAAGCTCCGGGACAGGGTTCAAATGGCTACACCTTC.

The rearrangement joins TRBV9 to TRBJ2-1, with D possibly being TRBD1 (6 bases). V was trimmed by 6 bases and J by 4 bases, leaving 20 bases between them. Germline loops: CDR1 SGDLS, CDR2 YYNGEE. The CDR3 consists of 16 residues. Here the CDR3 DNA reads TGTGCCAGCAACTCCCCATCCGGACAGTCATACAATGAGCAGTTCTTC. It yields the protein CASNSPSGQSYNEQFF.

This clone was observed a single time. This rearrangement joins TRBV11-2 to TRBJ2-7; 8 bases fit TRBD2. The CDR3 extends over 15 amino acids. Looked up from germline, CDR1 is SGHAT and CDR2 is FQNNGV. Unmatched junction bases numbered 4, after V lost 2 bases and J lost 1 base. CDR3 bases: TGTGCCAGCAGCTTAAGTAGCGGGGTTTCCTACGAGCAGTACTTC. Amino acid sequence: CASSLSSGVSYEQYF.

The chain couples TRBV27 to TRBJ1-6; D is unresolved. The CDR3 is made up of 16 amino acids. The germline V gene has CDR1 MNHEY and CDR2 SMNVEV (reference sequence). With 6 bases removed from V and 0 bases from J, the gap between germline ends came to 12 bases. The CDR3 DNA follows: TGTGCCAGCAGCCCGCAGGAAAGCTCCTATAATTCACCCCTCCACTTT. Translated, it gives CASSPQESSYNSPLHF.

The chain joins TRBV11-3 to TRBJ2-2, with 7 bases identical to TRBD2. V dropped 3 bases and J dropped 5; count of bases not matched to a gene: 9. The CDR3 runs 16 residues. The V gene's germline CDR1 is SGHNT and CDR2 YENEEA. Here the CDR3 DNA reads TGTGCCAGCAGCTTCCCCGGCGGGGAGGGTACCGGGGAGCTGTTTTTT. Translated, it gives CASSFPGGEGTGELFF. The entire variable domain, with the rest obtained from reference TRBV11-3 and TRBJ2-2, is as follows: EAGVVQSPRYKIIEKKQPVAFWCNPISGHNTLYWYLQNLGQGPELLIRYENEEAVDDSQLPKDRFSAERLKGVDSTLKIQPAELGDSAVYLCASSFPGGEGTGELFFGEGSRLTVL.

CDR3 amino acids: CASSQDYSRMGATEAFF. The CDR3 DNA reads as TGCGCCAGCAGCCAAGACTATTCCCGAATGGGGGCCACTGAAGCTTTCTTT. This chain links TRBV4-1 with TRBJ1-1; maybe TRBD1 (6 bases). V gave up 0 bases and J gave up 4 bases, with 18 bases separating them. Germline-derived CDR1 and CDR2 are MGHRA and YSYEKL. The CDR3 extends over 17 amino acids.

This chain joins TRBV24-1 and TRBJ2-3; weak D call: TRBD2 (5 bases). This CDR3 comprises 17 residues. V was cut by 5 bases and J by 0 bases, with 17 bases left in between. From germline, CDR1 is KGHDR and CDR2 SFDVKD. Here the CDR3 reads CATSALLKRISTDTQYF. CDR3 in DNA: TGTGCCACCAGTGCTTTACTGAAGCGGATCAGCACAGATACGCAGTATTTT.